Presented here are 24 T cell receptor beta chains from one specimen sequenced in a study of T-cell memory formation after mild COVID-19. TCRdb ran MiXCR on the 5' RACE reads and lists one entry per CDR3 protein. The profile shows 35,000 to 45,000 distinct CDR3 sequences, 6% to 9.5% of them singletons. Sequencing used PBMCs or a T cell subset sorted from them (not recorded which). The origin of the receptors is a man between 18 and 29 years old who had mild COVID-19 (a few samples of this study predate the infection). Cell type and time point are not known.

This clonotype has just a few counts. The rearrangement joins TRBV24-1 to TRBJ2-6; a possible D gene is TRBD2 (6 bases). Germline V gives CDR1 KGHDR, CDR2 SFDVKD. The CDR3 runs 14 residues. The germline V and J ends were trimmed by 9 bases and 4 bases, with 12 bases remaining between them. CDR3 amino acids: CATDSGEGANVLTF. For the CDR3, the DNA is TGTGCCACCGATTCGGGAGAGGGGGCCAACGTCCTGACTTTC.

This clonotype was seen only a few times. The chain recombines TRBV9 with TRBJ2-3, with D possibly TRBD1 on 5 matching bases. CDR3 length: 13 residues. The germline gives CDR1 SGDLS, CDR2 YYNGEE. Trimming removed 4 bases from V and 4 bases from J, with 10 bases in between. The DNA of the CDR3 is TGTGCCAGCAGCTTTGGGGCCCCAGATACGCAGTATTTT. Residues: CASSFGAPDTQYF.

The chain couples TRBV29-1 to TRBJ1-2; D unresolved. From germline, CDR1 is SQVTM and CDR2 ANQGSEA. The CDR3 spans 11 residues. V lost 3 bases and J lost 4, with 6 bases in between. CDR3 sequence: CSVDLGYGYTF. CDR3 nucleotides: TGCAGCGTTGACCTGGGCTATGGCTACACCTTC.

This clonotype was detected a few times. This chain connects TRBV20-1 to TRBJ2-3; maybe TRBD1 (8 bases). V shed 3 bases and J shed 0 bases, with 19 bases lying between them. The germline V gene has CDR1 DFQATT and CDR2 SNEGSKA (reference sequence). The CDR3 is made up of 17 amino acids. CDR3 DNA: TGCAGTGCTAGGACTAAGGGGGGGACAGGCAGCACAGATACGCAGTATTTT. The encoded protein is CSARTKGGTGSTDTQYF.

This clonotype was observed many times. The V gene is TRBV7-2, the J gene TRBJ2-3; D uncertain. Germline-derived CDR1 and CDR2 are SGHTA and FQGNSA. The CDR3 is made up of 14 amino acids. The V end was cut by 3 bases, the J end by 2 bases, with 9 bases between. The CDR3 nucleotides are TGTGCCAGCAGCTTTCGCTCCCTCACAGATACGCAGTATTTT. This gives the protein CASSFRSLTDTQYF.

There are a few counts of this clonotype. The chain uses TRBV5-4 and TRBJ2-6; TRBD2 matches 7 bases. The junction had 4 bases not matched to a gene; V was cut back by 0 bases and J by 4 bases. In germline, CDR1 is SGHNT, CDR2 YYREEE (reference sequence). The CDR3 covers 16 residues. The CDR3 spells CASSLAGGTGANVLTF. The CDR3 DNA follows: TGTGCCAGCAGCTTGGCCGGGGGGACCGGGGCCAACGTCCTGACTTTC.

The chain combines TRBV10-3 with TRBJ2-3; a possible D gene is TRBD2 (7 bases). The CDR3 extends over 14 amino acids. Trimming cost V 7 bases and J 5 bases, with 16 bases left between them. Germline lookup yields CDR1 ENHRY and CDR2 SYGVKD. CDR3 bases: TGTGCCATCAACGAGGGGGGGTCCGGAGATACGCAGTATTTT. Its protein is CAINEGGSGDTQYF.

This clonotype was counted a few times. J is TRBJ1-1 and V is TRBV2; D call uncertain. The CDR3 spans 15 residues. Trimming removed 0 bases from V and 5 bases from J, with 13 bases in between. Germline values: CDR1 SNHLY, CDR2 FYNNEI. The CDR3 sequence is CASSEALVQWTEAFF. The DNA of the CDR3 is TGTGCCAGCAGTGAAGCGCTTGTTCAGTGGACTGAAGCTTTCTTT.

The chain is built from TRBV7-9 and TRBJ2-7, with 7 bases identical to TRBD1. CDR1 and CDR2 from the germline V gene are SEHNR and FQNEAQ (reference sequence). J was trimmed by 0 bases and V by 6 bases; bases with no gene match: 8. CDR3 length: 15 amino acids. The CDR3 coding sequence is TGTGCCAGCAGACGACAGGGCACGACCTCCTACGAGCAGTACTTC. Translating it yields CASRRQGTTSYEQYF.

This clonotype was picked up many times. The chain employs TRBV6-5 and TRBJ2-4; D is perhaps TRBD1 or TRBD2 (5 bases each). CDR1 is MNHEY, CDR2 SVGAGI, per germline. V was cut by 5 bases and J by 5 bases, with 13 bases left in between. This CDR3 contains 14 residues. The CDR3 DNA sequence: TGTGCCAGCAGTAGCCCGGGACGCCAAAACATTCAGTACTTC. Protein: CASSSPGRQNIQYF.

The V gene is TRBV3-1, the J gene TRBJ1-6; 12 bases agree with TRBD1. The germline CDR1 and CDR2 sequences are LGHDT and YNNKEL (reference sequence). V trimming: 3 bases; J trimming: 10 bases; junction bases outside the gene matches: 1. The CDR3 length is 14 residues. The CDR3 DNA reads TGTGCCAGCAGCCAGGGGACAGGGGGCTCACCCCTCCACTTT. It yields the protein CASSQGTGGSPLHF.

The chain employs TRBV7-9 and TRBJ2-2, with a weak D call TRBD1 (7 bases). The V end lost 0 bases, the J end lost 1 base, and 12 bases lay between the germline ends. This CDR3 spans 17 amino acids. Per the germline V gene, CDR1 is SEHNR and CDR2 is FQNEAQ (reference sequence). CDR3 nucleotide sequence: TGTGCCAGCAGCTTAGCTTGGGGGGACAGGAACACCGGGGAGCTGTTTTTT. Its protein product is CASSLAWGDRNTGELFF.

By frequency in the sample, this clonotype is medium-sized (0.01 to 0.1%). The chain couples TRBV6-5 to TRBJ1-3; D unresolved. Per germline, CDR1 MNHEY and CDR2 SVGAGI. Trimming cost V 2 bases and J 4 bases, with 12 bases left between them. The CDR3 runs to 15 residues. For the CDR3, the DNA is TGTGCCAGCAGTTACGCAGACGTCGCCGGAAACACCATATATTTT. As protein: CASSYADVAGNTIYF.

This clonotype was seen more than once but under ten times. The CDR3 DNA reads TGTGCCAGCAGCTTAGCCCAACAGGGGAATGATGGCTACACCTTC. Its translation is CASSLAQQGNDGYTF. The chain joins TRBV7-2 to TRBJ1-2, with 7 bases aligning to TRBD1. The junction had 7 bases not matched to a gene; V was cut back by 0 bases and J by 6 bases. CDR3 length equals 15 residues. In germline, CDR1 is SGHTA, CDR2 FQGNSA.

V usage is TRBV7-2 and J usage is TRBJ1-1; D is ambiguous. Germline V gives CDR1 SGHTA, CDR2 FQGNSA. This CDR3 has 13 residues. Trimming shortened V by 6 bases and J by 0 bases, and 8 bases separated the two germline ends. The CDR3 sequence is CASRREMNTEAFF. The CDR3 nucleotides are TGTGCCAGCAGGCGGGAGATGAACACTGAAGCTTTCTTT. Supplemented by reference TRBV7-2 and TRBJ1-1, the full variable domain reads GAGVSQSPSNKVTEKGKDVELRCDPISGHTALYWYRQSLGQGLEFLIYFQGNSAPDKSGLPSDRFSAERTGGSVSTLTIQRTQQEDSAVYLCASRREMNTEAFFGQGTRLTVV.

This clonotype was detected a few times. The rearrangement uses TRBV7-2 and TRBJ2-7; perhaps TRBD1 as D (6 bases). V lost 5 bases and J lost 0, with 14 bases in between. This CDR3 contains 15 residues. The germline V gene encodes CDR1 SGHTA and CDR2 FQGNSA. The CDR3 region is CASSPAPGHSYEQYF. The DNA of the CDR3 is TGTGCCAGCAGCCCCGCTCCGGGACACTCCTACGAGCAGTACTTC. The whole variable domain, remainder taken from reference TRBV7-2 and TRBJ2-7, is GAGVSQSPSNKVTEKGKDVELRCDPISGHTALYWYRQSLGQGLEFLIYFQGNSAPDKSGLPSDRFSAERTGGSVSTLTIQRTQQEDSAVYLCASSPAPGHSYEQYFGPGTRLTVT.

This clonotype was observed a handful of times. V is TRBV29-1 and J is TRBJ2-1; 7 nucleotides align to TRBD1. J lost 4 bases, V lost 1 base, and 13 bases had no gene match. Germline values: CDR1 SQVTM, CDR2 ANQGSEA. The CDR3 sequence is 17 residues long. The DNA of the CDR3 is TGCAGCGTTGAAGGGGAAATAGGGGGCGCCGGTTACAATGAGCAGTTCTTC. It is translated as CSVEGEIGGAGYNEQFF.

The V gene is TRBV6-5, the J gene TRBJ2-3, with 14 bases that match TRBD2. The length of the CDR3 is 19 residues. Germline assignment: CDR1 MNHEY and CDR2 SVGAGI. The J segment lost 0 bases and the V segment lost 5 bases, leaving 10 bases of the junction unmatched. The CDR3 region is CASSPPGLAGARSTDTQYF. Here the CDR3 DNA reads TGTGCCAGCAGTCCACCGGGACTAGCGGGGGCTAGGAGCACAGATACGCAGTATTTT.

This clonotype was seen repeatedly, ten times or more. The gene calls are TRBV5-1 and TRBJ1-1; tentatively, D is TRBD1 (6 bases). V lost 4 bases, J lost 3 bases, and 13 bases lay in between. The CDR3 consists of 14 residues. The germline CDR1 and CDR2 sequences are SGHRS and YFSETQ. The CDR3 loop is CASSQQGGYTEAFF. Here the CDR3 DNA reads TGCGCCAGCAGCCAACAGGGAGGATACACTGAAGCTTTCTTT.

The chain recombines TRBV7-2 with TRBJ1-2, with 8 nucleotides matching TRBD1. The CDR3 is 13 amino acids. J was trimmed by 8 bases and V by 4 bases; bases with no gene match: 6. Germline V gene lookup returns CDR1 SGHTA and CDR2 FQGNSA. For the CDR3, the DNA is TGTGCCAGCAGCTCGAACACAGGGGGAGGCTACACCTTC. Its translation is CASSSNTGGGYTF. Full variable domain (remainder filled in from reference TRBV7-2 and TRBJ1-2): GAGVSQSPSNKVTEKGKDVELRCDPISGHTALYWYRQSLGQGLEFLIYFQGNSAPDKSGLPSDRFSAERTGGSVSTLTIQRTQQEDSAVYLCASSSNTGGGYTFGSGTRLTVV.

V usage is TRBV2 and J usage is TRBJ2-1; tentative D call: TRBD2 (6 bases). This CDR3 spans 15 amino acids. Germline V gene data show CDR1 as SNHLY and CDR2 as FYNNEI. The V end was cut by 6 bases, the J end by 4 bases, with 16 bases between. The CDR3 sequence: CASRKGLPGYNEQFF. The CDR3 coding sequence is TGTGCCAGCAGAAAGGGACTCCCGGGGTACAATGAGCAGTTCTTC.

This clonotype showed up just a few times. The chain recombines TRBV18 with TRBJ2-3; tentatively, D is TRBD2 (5 bases). The V end lost 8 bases, the J end lost 4 bases, and 13 bases lay between the germline ends. CDR1 KGHSH and CDR2 LQKENI come from the germline V gene. This CDR3 is built from 13 residues. DNA for the CDR3: TGTGCCAGCCGCGAGGGCGCGGCAGATACGCAGTATTTT. This encodes CASREGAADTQYF.

The rearrangement uses TRBV11-2 and TRBJ1-2; D ambiguous. The V end lost 4 bases, the J end lost 1 base, and 7 bases lay between the germline ends. This CDR3 comprises 13 residues. Germline CDR1 reads SGHAT; CDR2 reads FQNNGV. The CDR3 protein is CASSSGYNYGYTF. CDR3 DNA: TGTGCCAGCAGCTCTGGTTATAACTATGGCTACACCTTC.

This clonotype appeared many times. The chain is built from TRBV7-9 and TRBJ1-1; D is unclear. The germline CDR1 and CDR2 sequences are SEHNR and FQNEAQ (reference sequence). V was shortened by 11 bases and J by 8 bases, with 15 bases between the two germline ends. The CDR3 contains 11 residues. The CDR3 DNA reads TGTGCCGGAGCACAGACTCGCGAAGCTTTCTTT. Its translation is CAGAQTREAFF.